This T cell receptor (beta chain) was sequenced during a study of cytomegalovirus exposure and HLA in healthy donors. Overall study results and limits: The investigators catalogued 150 to 200 TCR beta chains as cytomegalovirus-associated.

Only one count was recorded for this clone. Its antigen is unidentified. Vbeta (60) and Jbeta (13) primers were used in the PCR. Using immunoSEQ multiplex PCR, the repertoire was profiled, and TCRdb retains in-frame clones only, with some absent. The sample lists about 140,000 clones; 80% were seen once. Sequencing was done on a sample of PBMCs. This clonotype was obtained from a young man in good health and CMV-seronegative.

This chain's CDR3 is CASSTLIAGGEQFF. The CDR3 nucleotides read TGTGCCAGCAGTACCCTGATAGCGGGAGGGGAGCAGTTCTTC. The rearrangement joins TRBV27 to TRBJ2-1, with 11 bases identical to TRBD2. The CDR3 runs 14 residues. Germline V gene sequence: CDR1 MNHEY, CDR2 SMNVEV (reference sequence). The ends lost 5 bases at V and 10 bases at J; junction bases unmatched: 7.